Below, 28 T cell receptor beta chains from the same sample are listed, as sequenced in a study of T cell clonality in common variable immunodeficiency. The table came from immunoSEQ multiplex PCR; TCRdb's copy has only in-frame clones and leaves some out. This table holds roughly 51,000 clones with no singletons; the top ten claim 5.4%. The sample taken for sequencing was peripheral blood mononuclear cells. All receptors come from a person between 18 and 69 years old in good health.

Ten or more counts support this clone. CDR3 protein: CAWSVQGASYNEQFF. The sequenced CDR3 bases are TGTGCCTGGAGTGTACAAGGGGCCTCCTACAATGAG. The chain employs TRBV30 and TRBJ2-1, with D possibly being TRBD1 (5 bases). Read coverage stops 3 residues before the CDR3 terminus; the germline J gene supplies the remainder. Germline loops: CDR1 GTSNPN, CDR2 SVGIG (reference sequence). The V end was cut by 0 bases, the J end by 0 bases, with 9 bases between. This CDR3 is built from 15 residues. Full variable domain (outside the CDR3, taken from reference TRBV30 and TRBJ2-1): SQTIHQWPATLVQPVGSPLSLECTVEGTSNPNLYWYRQAAGRGLQLLFYSVGIGQISSEVPQNLSASRPQDRQFILSSKKLLLSDSGFYLCAWSVQGASYNEQFFGPGTRLTVL.

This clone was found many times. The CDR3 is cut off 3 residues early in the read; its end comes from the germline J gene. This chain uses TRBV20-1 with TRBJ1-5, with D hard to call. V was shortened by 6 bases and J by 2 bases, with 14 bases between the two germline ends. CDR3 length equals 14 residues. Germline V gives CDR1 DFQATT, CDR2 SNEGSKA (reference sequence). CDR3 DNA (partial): TGCAGTGCCCTAACACCGGCGGGCAATCAGCCC. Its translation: CSALTPAGNQP. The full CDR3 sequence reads CSALTPAGNQPQHF.

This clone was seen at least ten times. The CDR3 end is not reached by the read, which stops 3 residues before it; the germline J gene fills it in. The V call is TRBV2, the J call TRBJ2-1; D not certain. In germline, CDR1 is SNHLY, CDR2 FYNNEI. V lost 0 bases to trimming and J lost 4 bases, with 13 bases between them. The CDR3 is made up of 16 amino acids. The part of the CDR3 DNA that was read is TGTGCCAGCAGTGAAGCGCTTAAGGTCCTTTACAATGAG. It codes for CASSEALKVLYNE. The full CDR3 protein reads CASSEALKVLYNEQFF.

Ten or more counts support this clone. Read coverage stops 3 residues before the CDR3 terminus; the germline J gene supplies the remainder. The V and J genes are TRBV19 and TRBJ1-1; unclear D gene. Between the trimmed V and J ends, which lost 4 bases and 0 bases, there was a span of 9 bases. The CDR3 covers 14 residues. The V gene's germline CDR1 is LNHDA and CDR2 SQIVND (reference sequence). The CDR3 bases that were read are TGTGCCAGTAGTACGACACACATGAACACTGAA. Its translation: CASSTTHMNTE. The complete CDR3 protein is CASSTTHMNTEAFF.

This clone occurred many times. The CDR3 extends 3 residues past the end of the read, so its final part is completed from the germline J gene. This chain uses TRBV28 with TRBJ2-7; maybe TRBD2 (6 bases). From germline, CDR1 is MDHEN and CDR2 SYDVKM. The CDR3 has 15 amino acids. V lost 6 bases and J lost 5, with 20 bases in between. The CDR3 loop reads CASRGPKSGSHEQYF. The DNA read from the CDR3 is TGTGCCAGCAGGGGTCCCAAGAGCGGGTCCCACGAG.

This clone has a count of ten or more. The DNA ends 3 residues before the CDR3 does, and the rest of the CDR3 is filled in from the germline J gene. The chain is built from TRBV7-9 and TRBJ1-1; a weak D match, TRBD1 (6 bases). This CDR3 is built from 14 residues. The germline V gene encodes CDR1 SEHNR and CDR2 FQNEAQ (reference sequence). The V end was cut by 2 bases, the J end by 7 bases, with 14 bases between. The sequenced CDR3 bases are TGTGCCAGCAGCTTAATCCCAGGGACAATTGAA. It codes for CASSLIPGTIE. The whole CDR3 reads CASSLIPGTIEAFF.

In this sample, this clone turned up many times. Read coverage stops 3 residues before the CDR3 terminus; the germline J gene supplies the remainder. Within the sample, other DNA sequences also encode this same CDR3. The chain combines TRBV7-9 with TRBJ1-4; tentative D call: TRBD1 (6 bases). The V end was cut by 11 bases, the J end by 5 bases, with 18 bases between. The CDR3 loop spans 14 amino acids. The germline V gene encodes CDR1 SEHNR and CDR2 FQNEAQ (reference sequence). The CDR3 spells CAAAPAGVNEKLFF. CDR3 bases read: TGTGCCGCCGCCCCTGCAGGGGTAAATGAAAAA.

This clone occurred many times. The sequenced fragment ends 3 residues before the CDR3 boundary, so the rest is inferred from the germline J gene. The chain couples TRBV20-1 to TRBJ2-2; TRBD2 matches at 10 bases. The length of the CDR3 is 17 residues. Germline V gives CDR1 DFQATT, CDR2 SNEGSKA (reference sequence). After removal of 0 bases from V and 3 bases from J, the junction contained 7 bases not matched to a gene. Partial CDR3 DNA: TGCAGTGCTAGAGATAGGACTAGCGGTTCGTACACCGGGGAG. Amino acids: CSARDRTSGSYTGE. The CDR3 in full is CSARDRTSGSYTGELFF.

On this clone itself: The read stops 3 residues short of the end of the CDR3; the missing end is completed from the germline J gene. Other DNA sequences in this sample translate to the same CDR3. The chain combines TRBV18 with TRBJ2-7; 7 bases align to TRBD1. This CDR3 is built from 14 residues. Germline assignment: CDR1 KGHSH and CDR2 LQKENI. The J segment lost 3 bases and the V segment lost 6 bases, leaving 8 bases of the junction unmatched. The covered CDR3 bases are TGTGCCAGCTCCCCCCGCCGGGACAGCTACGAG. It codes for CASSPRRDSYE. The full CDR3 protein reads CASSPRRDSYEQYF.

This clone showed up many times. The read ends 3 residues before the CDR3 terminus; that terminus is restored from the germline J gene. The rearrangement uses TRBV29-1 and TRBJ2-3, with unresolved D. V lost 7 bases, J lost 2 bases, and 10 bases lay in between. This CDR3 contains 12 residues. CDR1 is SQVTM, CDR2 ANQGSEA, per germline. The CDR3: CSASENTDTQYF. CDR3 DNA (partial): TGCAGCGCATCAGAGAACACAGATACG.

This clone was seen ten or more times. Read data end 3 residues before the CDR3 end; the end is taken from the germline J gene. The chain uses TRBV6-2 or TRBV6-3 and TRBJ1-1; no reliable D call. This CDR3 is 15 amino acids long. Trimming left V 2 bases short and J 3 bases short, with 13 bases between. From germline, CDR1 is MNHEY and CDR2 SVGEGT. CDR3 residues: CASSYGQNEDTEAFF. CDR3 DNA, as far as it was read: TGTGCCAGCAGTTACGGGCAGAACGAGGACACTGAA.

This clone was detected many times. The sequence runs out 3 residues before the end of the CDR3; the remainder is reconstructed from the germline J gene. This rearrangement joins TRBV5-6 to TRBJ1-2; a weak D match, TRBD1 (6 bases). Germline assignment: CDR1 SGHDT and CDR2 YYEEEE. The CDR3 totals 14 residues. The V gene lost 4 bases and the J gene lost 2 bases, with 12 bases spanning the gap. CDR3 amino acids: CASSAGQLNYGYTF. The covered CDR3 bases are TGTGCCAGCAGCGCCGGACAGCTCAACTATGGC.

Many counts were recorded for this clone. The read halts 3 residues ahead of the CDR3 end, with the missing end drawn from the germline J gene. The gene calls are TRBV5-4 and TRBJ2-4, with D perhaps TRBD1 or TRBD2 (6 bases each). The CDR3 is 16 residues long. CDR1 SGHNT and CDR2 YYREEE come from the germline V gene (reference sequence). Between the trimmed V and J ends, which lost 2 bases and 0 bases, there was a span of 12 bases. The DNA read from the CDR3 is TGTGCCAGCAGCTTTGGAGGGGGAGGAGCCAAAAACATT. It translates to CASSFGGGGAKNI. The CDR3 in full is CASSFGGGGAKNIQYF. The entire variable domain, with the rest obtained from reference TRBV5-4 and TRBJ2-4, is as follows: ETGVTQSPTHLIKTRGQQVTLRCSSQSGHNTVSWYQQALGQGPQFIFQYYREEENGRGNFPPRFSGLQFPNYSSELNVNALELDDSALYLCASSFGGGGAKNIQYFGAGTRLSVL.

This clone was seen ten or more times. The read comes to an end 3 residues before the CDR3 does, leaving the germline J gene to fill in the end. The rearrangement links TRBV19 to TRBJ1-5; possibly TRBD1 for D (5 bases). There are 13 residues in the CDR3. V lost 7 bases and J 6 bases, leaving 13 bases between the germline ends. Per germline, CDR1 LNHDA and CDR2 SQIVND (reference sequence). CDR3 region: CASTMPGFQPQHF. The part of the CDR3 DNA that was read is TGTGCCAGTACCATGCCAGGGTTTCAGCCC.

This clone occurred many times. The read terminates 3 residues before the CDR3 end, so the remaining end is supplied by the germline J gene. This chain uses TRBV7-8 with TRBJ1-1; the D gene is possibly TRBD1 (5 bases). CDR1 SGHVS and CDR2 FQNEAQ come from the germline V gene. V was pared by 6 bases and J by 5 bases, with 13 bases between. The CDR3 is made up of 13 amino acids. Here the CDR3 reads CASSYQGKTEAFF. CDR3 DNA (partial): TGTGCCAGCAGTTACCAGGGAAAGACTGAA.

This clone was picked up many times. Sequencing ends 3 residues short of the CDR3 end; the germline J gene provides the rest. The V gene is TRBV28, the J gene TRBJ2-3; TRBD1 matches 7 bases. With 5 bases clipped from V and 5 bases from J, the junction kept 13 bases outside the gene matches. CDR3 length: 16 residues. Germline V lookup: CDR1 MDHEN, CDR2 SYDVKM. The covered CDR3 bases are TGTGCCAGCAGTGCAACAGGGGTCGAGAGAATAGATACG. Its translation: CASSATGVERIDT. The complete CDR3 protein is CASSATGVERIDTQYF.

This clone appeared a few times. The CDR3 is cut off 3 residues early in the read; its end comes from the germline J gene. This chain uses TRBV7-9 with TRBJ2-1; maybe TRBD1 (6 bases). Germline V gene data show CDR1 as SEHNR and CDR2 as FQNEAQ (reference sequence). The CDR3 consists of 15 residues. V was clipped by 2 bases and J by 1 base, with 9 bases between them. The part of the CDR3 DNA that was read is TGTGCCAGCAGCTTAAGACAGGAGTCCTACAATGAG. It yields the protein CASSLRQESYNE. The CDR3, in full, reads CASSLRQESYNEQFF.

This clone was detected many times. CDR3 sequence: CASSLDRSTDTQYF. The sequenced CDR3 bases are TGCGCCAGCAGCTTGGACAGGAGCACAGATACG. The chain is built from TRBV5-1 and TRBJ2-3, with a tentative D call TRBD1 (5 bases). The read ends 3 residues early relative to the CDR3; the germline J gene fills the gap. Germline V gives CDR1 SGHRS, CDR2 YFSETQ. V was pared by 0 bases and J by 0 bases, with 5 bases between. This CDR3 spans 14 amino acids.

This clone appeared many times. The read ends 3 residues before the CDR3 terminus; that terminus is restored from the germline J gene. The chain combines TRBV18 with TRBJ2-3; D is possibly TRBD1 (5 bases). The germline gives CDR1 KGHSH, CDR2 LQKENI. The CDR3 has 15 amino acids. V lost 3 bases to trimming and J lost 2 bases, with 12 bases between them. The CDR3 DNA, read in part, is TGTGCCAGCTCACCCGCAGGGCCATTCACAGATACG. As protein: CASSPAGPFTDT. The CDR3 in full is CASSPAGPFTDTQYF.

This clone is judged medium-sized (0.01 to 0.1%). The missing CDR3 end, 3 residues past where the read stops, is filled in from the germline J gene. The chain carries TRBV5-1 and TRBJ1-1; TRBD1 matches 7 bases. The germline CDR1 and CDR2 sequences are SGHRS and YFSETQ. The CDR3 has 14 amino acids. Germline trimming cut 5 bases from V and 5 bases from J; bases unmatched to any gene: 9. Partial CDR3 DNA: TGCGCCAGCAGTTTACTATCAGGGGGAACTGAA. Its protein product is CASSLLSGGTE. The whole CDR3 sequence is CASSLLSGGTEAFF. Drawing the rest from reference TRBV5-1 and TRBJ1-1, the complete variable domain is KAGVTQTPRYLIKTRGQQVTLSCSPISGHRSVSWYQQTPGQGLQFLFEYFSETQRNKGNFPGRFSGRQFSNSRSEMNVSTLELGDSALYLCASSLLSGGTEAFFGQGTRLTVV.

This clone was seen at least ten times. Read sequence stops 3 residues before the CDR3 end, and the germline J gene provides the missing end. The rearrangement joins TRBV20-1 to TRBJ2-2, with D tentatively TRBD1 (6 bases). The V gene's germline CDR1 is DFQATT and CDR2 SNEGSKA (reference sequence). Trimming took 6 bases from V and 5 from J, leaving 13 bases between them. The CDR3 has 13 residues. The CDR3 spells CSAASRGTGELFF. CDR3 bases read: TGCAGTGCGGCTTCGAGGGGGACCGGGGAG.

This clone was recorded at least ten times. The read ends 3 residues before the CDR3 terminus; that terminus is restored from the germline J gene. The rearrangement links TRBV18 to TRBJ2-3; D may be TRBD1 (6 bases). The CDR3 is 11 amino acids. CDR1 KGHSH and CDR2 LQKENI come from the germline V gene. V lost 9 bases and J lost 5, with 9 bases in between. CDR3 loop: CASRDIDTQYF. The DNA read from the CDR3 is TGTGCCAGTCGGGACATAGATACG.

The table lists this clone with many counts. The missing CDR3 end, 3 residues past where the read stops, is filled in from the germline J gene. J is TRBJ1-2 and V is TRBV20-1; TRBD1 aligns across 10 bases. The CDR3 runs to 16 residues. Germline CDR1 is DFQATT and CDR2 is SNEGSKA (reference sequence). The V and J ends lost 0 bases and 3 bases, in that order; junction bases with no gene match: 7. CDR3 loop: CSARDRRDRGDYGYTF. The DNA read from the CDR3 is TGCAGTGCTAGAGATCGCCGGGACAGGGGTGACTATGGC.

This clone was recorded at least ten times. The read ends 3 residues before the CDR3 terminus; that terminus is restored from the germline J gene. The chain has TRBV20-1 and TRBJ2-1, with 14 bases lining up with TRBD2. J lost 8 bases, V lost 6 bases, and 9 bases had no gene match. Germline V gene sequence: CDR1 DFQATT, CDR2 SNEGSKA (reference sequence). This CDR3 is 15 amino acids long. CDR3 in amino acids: CSATPGLAGDYEQFF. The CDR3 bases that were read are TGCAGTGCCACACCGGGACTAGCGGGAGACTATGAG.

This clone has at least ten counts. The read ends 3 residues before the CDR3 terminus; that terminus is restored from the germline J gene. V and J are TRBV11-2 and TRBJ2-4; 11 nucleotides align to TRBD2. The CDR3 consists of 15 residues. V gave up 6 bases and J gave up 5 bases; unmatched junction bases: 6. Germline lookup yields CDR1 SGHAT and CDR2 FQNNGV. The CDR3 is CASRTSGRRENIQYF. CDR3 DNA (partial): TGTGCCAGCAGAACTAGCGGGAGAAGGGAAAACATT.

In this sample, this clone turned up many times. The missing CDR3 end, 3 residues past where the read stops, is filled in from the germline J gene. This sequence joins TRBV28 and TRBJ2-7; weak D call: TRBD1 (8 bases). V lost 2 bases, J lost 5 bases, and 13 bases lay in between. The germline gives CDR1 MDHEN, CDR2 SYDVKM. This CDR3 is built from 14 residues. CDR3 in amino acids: CASSLDTGGDEQYF. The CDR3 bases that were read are TGTGCCAGCAGTTTAGACACAGGGGGGGACGAG.

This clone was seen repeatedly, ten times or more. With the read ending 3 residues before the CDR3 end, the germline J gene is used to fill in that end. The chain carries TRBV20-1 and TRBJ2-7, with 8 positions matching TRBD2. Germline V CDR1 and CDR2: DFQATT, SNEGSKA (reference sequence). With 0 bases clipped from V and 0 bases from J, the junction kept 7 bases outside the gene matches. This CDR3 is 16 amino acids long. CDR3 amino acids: CSAREPTSGSSYEQYF. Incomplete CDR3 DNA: TGCAGTGCTAGAGAGCCTACTAGCGGTAGCTCCTACGAG.

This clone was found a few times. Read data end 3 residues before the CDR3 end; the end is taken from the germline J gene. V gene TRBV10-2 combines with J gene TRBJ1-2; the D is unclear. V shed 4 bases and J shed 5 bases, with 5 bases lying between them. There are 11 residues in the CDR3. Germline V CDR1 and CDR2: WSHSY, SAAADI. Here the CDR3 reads CASSVGYGYTF. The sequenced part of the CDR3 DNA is TGCGCCAGCAGTGTAGGGTATGGC.